This T cell receptor beta chain originates from a study of OX40 agonist ivuxolimab in advanced cancers. About the study: Head and neck, renal cell, melanoma or hepatocellular carcinoma were the cancers that dose-escalation patients had. Notes on the study in general: Among the lowest peripheral clonal expansion occurred in 0.1-3.0 mg/kg partial responders.

Assay used: immunoSEQ multiplex PCR; TCRdb lists only in-frame clones, some missing. Of 65,000 to 80,000 clones detected, 80% appear once; the ten largest clones hold roughly 8%. Any history of autoimmune disease or systemic immunosuppression disqualified patients. The investigators sampled blood at baseline, at cycle 4 day 1, and at cycle 7 day 1. CDR1 is MDHEN, CDR2 SYDVKM, per germline. Trimming took 2 bases from V and 9 from J, leaving 8 bases between them. The CDR3 sequence is 13 residues long. This clone was detected many times. Its antigen is not identified. The chain links TRBV28 to TRBJ1-6; a weak D match, TRBD1 (5 bases). Sequencing used CD4+ or CD8+ T cells sorted from blood, obtained in a trial of the OX40 agonist ivuxolimab. The source of this sequence is an adult with an advanced solid tumor such as melanoma, head and neck, liver or kidney cancer. CDR3 residues: CASSLMDTSPLHF. The CDR3 region has the DNA TGTGCCAGCAGTTTAATGGACACTTCACCCCTCCACTTT.